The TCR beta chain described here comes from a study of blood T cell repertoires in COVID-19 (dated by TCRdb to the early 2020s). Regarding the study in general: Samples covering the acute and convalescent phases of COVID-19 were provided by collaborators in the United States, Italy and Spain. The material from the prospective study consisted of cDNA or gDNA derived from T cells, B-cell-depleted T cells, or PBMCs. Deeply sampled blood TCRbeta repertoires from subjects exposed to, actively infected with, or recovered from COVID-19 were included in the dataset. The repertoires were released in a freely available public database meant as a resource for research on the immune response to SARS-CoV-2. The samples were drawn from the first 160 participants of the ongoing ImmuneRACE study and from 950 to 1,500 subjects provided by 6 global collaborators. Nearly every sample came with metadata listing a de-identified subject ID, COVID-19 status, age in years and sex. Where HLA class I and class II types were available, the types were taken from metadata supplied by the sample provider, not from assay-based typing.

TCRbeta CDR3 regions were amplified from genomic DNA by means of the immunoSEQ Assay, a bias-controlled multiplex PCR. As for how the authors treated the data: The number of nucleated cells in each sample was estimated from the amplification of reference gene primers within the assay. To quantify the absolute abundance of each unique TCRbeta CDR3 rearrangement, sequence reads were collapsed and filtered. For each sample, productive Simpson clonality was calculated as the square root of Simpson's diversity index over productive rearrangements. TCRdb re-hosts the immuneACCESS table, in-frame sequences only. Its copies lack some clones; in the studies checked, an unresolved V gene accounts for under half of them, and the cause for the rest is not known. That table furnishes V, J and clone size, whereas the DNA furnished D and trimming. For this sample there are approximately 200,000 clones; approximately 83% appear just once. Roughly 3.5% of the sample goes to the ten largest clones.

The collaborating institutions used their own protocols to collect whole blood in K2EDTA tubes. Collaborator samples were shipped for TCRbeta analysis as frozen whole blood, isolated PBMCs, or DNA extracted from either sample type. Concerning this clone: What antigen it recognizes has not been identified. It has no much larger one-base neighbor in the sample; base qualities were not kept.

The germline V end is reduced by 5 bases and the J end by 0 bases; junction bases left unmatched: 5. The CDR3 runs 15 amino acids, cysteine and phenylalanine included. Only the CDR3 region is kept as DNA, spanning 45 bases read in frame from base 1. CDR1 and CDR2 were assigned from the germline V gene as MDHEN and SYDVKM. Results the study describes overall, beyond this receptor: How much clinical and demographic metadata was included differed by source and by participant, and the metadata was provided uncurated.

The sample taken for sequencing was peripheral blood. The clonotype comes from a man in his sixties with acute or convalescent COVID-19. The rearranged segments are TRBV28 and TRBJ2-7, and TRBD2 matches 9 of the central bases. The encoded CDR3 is CASSGSGGSSYEQYF. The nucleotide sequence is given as TGTGCCAGCAGTGGGAGCGGGGGGAGCTCCTACGAGCAGTACTTC.